The 9 T cell receptor beta chains given below trace back to one sample, sequenced in a study of T-cell reconstitution after alpha-beta-depleted transplantation in children. Preparation of the TCRbeta library was carried out with unique molecular identifiers. TCRdb itself ran the PCR reads through MiXCR, one entry per CDR3 protein. The profile shows some 460,000 distinct CDR3 sequences, roughly 17% of them singletons. The specimen was PBMCs, mostly from graft donor cells, collected 360 days after TCRalphabeta/CD19-depleted stem cell transplant. The receptors derive from a boy in the first two years of life who had a stem cell transplant for Wiskott-Aldrich syndrome, so the T cells may come from the graft donor.

The genes are TRBV7-9 and TRBJ2-3; 11 nucleotides agree with TRBD2. Germline loops: CDR1 SEHNR, CDR2 FQNEAQ (reference sequence). There are 15 residues in the CDR3. Germline trimming cut 5 bases from V and 2 bases from J; bases unmatched to any gene: 3. The CDR3 bases are TGTGCCAGCAGCCCGACTAGCGGGATCACAGATACGCAGTATTTT. Its translation is CASSPTSGITDTQYF.

The V and J genes are TRBV5-1 and TRBJ1-1; perhaps TRBD1 as D (5 bases). The CDR3 loop spans 14 amino acids. The V end lost 4 bases, the J end lost 1 base, and 11 bases lay between the germline ends. Germline-derived CDR1 and CDR2 are SGHRS and YFSETQ. The CDR3 DNA sequence: TGCGCCAGCAGCAGAGGGGCGGCGAACACTGAAGCTTTCTTT. This sequence encodes CASSRGAANTEAFF. Complete variable domain (other parts from reference TRBV5-1 and TRBJ1-1): KAGVTQTPRYLIKTRGQQVTLSCSPISGHRSVSWYQQTPGQGLQFLFEYFSETQRNKGNFPGRFSGRQFSNSRSEMNVSTLELGDSALYLCASSRGAANTEAFFGQGTRLTVV.

The V gene is TRBV12-3 or TRBV12-4, the J gene TRBJ2-3; weak D call: TRBD1 (5 bases). The CDR3 sequence is 14 residues long. The ends were cut back, 6 bases at V and 0 bases at J, with 10 bases in the middle. As DNA, the CDR3 is TGTGCCAGCAGACTCAGGGCTAGCACAGATACGCAGTATTTT. Its protein is CASRLRASTDTQYF.

This clonotype was detected only a few times. The rearrangement uses TRBV7-2 and TRBJ2-1; 13 bases match TRBD2. The CDR3 totals 17 residues. V lost 1 base, J lost 13 bases, and 13 bases stayed unmatched. Germline V CDR1 and CDR2: SGHTA, FQGNSA. CDR3 region: CASSLGPGVTSGRAQFF. CDR3 nucleotides: TGTGCCAGCAGCTTAGGACCTGGGGTCACTAGCGGGAGGGCACAGTTCTTC.

This clonotype occurred a few times. The chain employs TRBV25-1 and TRBJ2-2; 10 bases line up with TRBD1. V lost 8 bases and J lost 6; bases outside the gene matches: 9. CDR3 length: 15 amino acids. Per germline, CDR1 MGHDK and CDR2 SYGVNS. The CDR3 nucleotides read TGTGCCAGCGGCAACGCCGGGACAGGGGCCGGGGAGCTGTTTTTT. Translation gives CASGNAGTGAGELFF.

The chain links TRBV6-1 to TRBJ2-1, with 8 bases matching TRBD1. Germline V gene sequence: CDR1 MNHNS, CDR2 SASEGT. This CDR3 comprises 15 residues. J gave up 8 bases and V 1 base, and 7 bases lay outside the gene matches. The CDR3 DNA sequence: TGTGCCAGCAGTGAAGGGGACAGGAAAGACGATGAGCAGTTCTTC. Its protein product is CASSEGDRKDDEQFF.

In DNA form, the CDR3 reads TGTGCCAGCAGCCCCCGCGGGACAGGGTCCCTCCTAGGCTACAATGAGCAGTTCTTC. It codes for CASSPRGTGSLLGYNEQFF. The gene calls are TRBV12-3 or TRBV12-4 and TRBJ2-1, with 9 bases matching TRBD1. The CDR3 has 19 residues. V shed 6 bases, J shed 3 bases, and the junction held 18 bases outside the gene matches.

This clonotype was observed many times. This chain uses TRBV27 with TRBJ2-1, with 11 positions matching TRBD2. Germline assignment: CDR1 MNHEY and CDR2 SMNVEV (reference sequence). This CDR3 is 15 amino acids long. The trim removed 6 bases at V and 7 bases at J, leaving 8 bases unmatched. CDR3 in amino acids: CASRRWLAGGNEQFF. The CDR3 DNA reads as TGTGCCAGCAGAAGGTGGTTAGCGGGAGGGAATGAGCAGTTCTTC.

The chain has TRBV29-1 and TRBJ2-5; D gene unclear. V was trimmed by 8 bases and J by 2 bases, leaving 12 bases between them. Germline CDR1 reads SQVTM; CDR2 reads ANQGSEA. The CDR3 has 12 residues. CDR3 in amino acids: CSSAGPQETQYF. The CDR3 DNA reads TGCAGCTCCGCTGGACCGCAAGAGACCCAGTACTTC.